One and the same sample provided the 18 T cell receptor beta chains below, sequenced in a study of CD8+CD57+ T cells in acquired aplastic anemia. CDR3 and TCR beta VDJ profiling relied on a genomic DNA template. MiXCR, applied by TCRdb to the reads, yields one record per CDR3 protein. The sample yields approximately 98,000 distinct CDR3 sequences, about half seen once. Sequencing was performed on sorted CD4+, CD8+, or CD8+CD57+ T cells (not recorded which) from PBMCs. Receptor source: a human donor in good health, serving as a control.

This clonotype was recorded at least ten times. The chain has TRBV5-6 and TRBJ1-5; D is uncertain. V shed 0 bases and J shed 7 bases, with 8 bases lying between them. The CDR3 length is 13 residues. CDR1 and CDR2 (germline): SGHDT, YYEEEE. In nucleotides, the CDR3 is TGTGCCAGCAGCTTGGGGGCCGGCCAGCCCCAGCATTTT. Encoded protein: CASSLGAGQPQHF.

This chain joins TRBV10-3 and TRBJ1-1; 8 nucleotides align to TRBD1. The CDR3 runs 13 residues. Germline CDR1 and CDR2: ENHRY and SYGVKD. V dropped 10 bases and J dropped 4; count of bases not matched to a gene: 8. The CDR3 protein is CASRGTGGTEAFF. CDR3 DNA: TGTGCCAGCAGAGGTACAGGGGGCACTGAAGCTTTCTTT.

The rearrangement links TRBV25-1 to TRBJ2-5; D perhaps matches TRBD2 (5 bases). The germline V gene has CDR1 MGHDK and CDR2 SYGVNS. The CDR3 length is 14 residues. The V end was cut by 8 bases, the J end by 4 bases, with 17 bases between. The CDR3: CASGDSGVGETQYF. The CDR3 bases are TGTGCCAGCGGAGACTCCGGGGTCGGAGAGACCCAGTACTTC.

This clonotype was seen a few times. The chain joins TRBV10-3 to TRBJ1-6; the D gene is possibly TRBD1 (6 bases). Looked up from germline, CDR1 is ENHRY and CDR2 is SYGVKD. V gave up 6 bases and J gave up 8 bases, with 17 bases separating them. The CDR3 runs 15 residues. CDR3 nucleotide sequence: TGTGCCATCAGGGACACAGGGAATAGGTATTCACCCCTCCACTTT. It is translated as CAIRDTGNRYSPLHF.

This clonotype was seen a few times. The gene calls are TRBV29-1 and TRBJ2-1, with 8 positions matching TRBD1. Germline-derived CDR1 and CDR2 are SQVTM and ANQGSEA. V dropped 6 bases and J dropped 4; count of bases not matched to a gene: 2. This CDR3 has 12 amino acids. The CDR3: CSVGTGYNEQFF. For the CDR3, the DNA is TGCAGCGTGGGGACAGGTTACAATGAGCAGTTCTTC.

This chain joins TRBV27 and TRBJ1-5, with D hard to call. Trimming pared 2 bases from V and 3 bases from J, leaving 8 bases between. CDR1 is MNHEY and CDR2 is SMNVEV in the germline V gene (reference sequence). The CDR3 is 14 amino acids. DNA for the CDR3: TGTGCCAGCAGTTTAAGAGGCTTCAATCAGCCCCAGCATTTT. This translates into CASSLRGFNQPQHF.

A remark on this clonotype: The CDR3 carries no conserved terminal phenylalanine or tryptophan, so it likely arises from a read error. The gene calls are TRBV11-3 and TRBJ2-7, with a tentative D call TRBD1 (6 bases). Germline lookup yields CDR1 SGHNT and CDR2 YENEEA. This CDR3 has 14 residues. The CDR3 nucleotides are TGTGCCAGCAGCTTGGGGGACACCTCCTTCGAGCAGTACCTC. As protein: CASSLGDTSFEQYL.

The chain carries TRBV2 and TRBJ2-3; 7 positions agree with TRBD2. The CDR3 runs to 13 residues. With V trimmed by 6 bases and J by 6 bases, 6 bases remained unmatched. The germline V gene has CDR1 SNHLY and CDR2 FYNNEI. The CDR3 DNA is TGTGCCAGCAGCCCGGCGGGGGAGGATACGCAGTATTTT. As protein: CASSPAGEDTQYF.

The chain carries TRBV29-1 and TRBJ1-1, with a possible D match to TRBD1 (5 bases). Germline lookup yields CDR1 SQVTM and CDR2 ANQGSEA. The V and J ends lost 4 bases and 1 base respectively, with 7 bases between them. The CDR3 runs 12 residues. This chain's CDR3 is CSVGGTNTEAFF. The CDR3 DNA is TGCAGCGTTGGGGGGACGAACACTGAAGCTTTCTTT.

This clonotype was seen ten or more times. This chain connects TRBV2 to TRBJ1-1; D may be TRBD1 (6 bases). Between the trimmed V and J ends, which lost 6 bases and 4 bases, there was a span of 15 bases. Germline V gene sequence: CDR1 SNHLY, CDR2 FYNNEI. The CDR3 consists of 14 residues. CDR3 sequence: CASRGRGGGTEAFF. The CDR3 DNA sequence: TGTGCCAGCAGGGGGCGGGGGGGCGGCACTGAAGCTTTCTTT.

This clonotype was counted ten times or more. The chain has TRBV4-3 and TRBJ1-6; TRBD1 matches 7 bases. The CDR3 runs 17 residues. Trimming cost V 0 bases and J 8 bases; bases outside gene matches: 10. Germline values: CDR1 LGHNA, CDR2 YSLEER. The CDR3 here is CASSQDFSDRADSPLHF. Written as DNA, the CDR3 is TGCGCCAGCAGCCAAGATTTTTCCGACAGGGCCGATTCACCCCTCCACTTT.

The gene calls are TRBV29-1 and TRBJ1-2; TRBD1 might be the D (5 bases). Germline V gene lookup returns CDR1 SQVTM and CDR2 ANQGSEA. The CDR3 consists of 12 residues. V lost 7 bases and J lost 8, with 17 bases in between. The CDR3 bases are TGCAGCGCCCAGGGAGGGGTTAGCGGCTACACCTTC. It encodes CSAQGGVSGYTF.

In this sample, this clonotype turned up many times. The gene calls are TRBV30 and TRBJ2-7; TRBD1 is a possible D gene (6 bases). The V end was cut by 0 bases, the J end by 7 bases, with 16 bases between. The CDR3 has 14 amino acids. CDR1 is GTSNPN and CDR2 is SVGIG in the germline V gene (reference sequence). The CDR3 sequence is CAWSVGTYLGEQYF. CDR3 nucleotide sequence: TGTGCCTGGAGTGTAGGGACATACCTCGGGGAGCAGTACTTC.

V and J are TRBV7-2 and TRBJ1-2, with TRBD1 identical over 9 bases. The germline V gene has CDR1 SGHTA and CDR2 FQGNSA. This CDR3 contains 15 residues. Trimming at V came to 5 bases and at J to 7 bases, leaving 11 bases not matched to a gene. CDR3 coding DNA: TGTGCCAGCAGCGCGAACAGGGGGCTTGGAAGTGGCTACACCTTC. This encodes CASSANRGLGSGYTF.

This clonotype was recorded many times. This chain's CDR3 is CASSQDGGFHQLHF. In DNA form, the CDR3 reads TGTGCCAGCAGCCAAGATGGAGGGTTTCACCAACTCCACTTT. The rearrangement links TRBV3-1 to TRBJ1-6; D not certain. The length of the CDR3 is 14 residues. The germline V gene encodes CDR1 LGHDT and CDR2 YNNKEL (reference sequence). Trimming stripped 0 bases from V and 16 bases from J, with 16 bases between. The full variable domain, its missing parts supplied by reference TRBV3-1 and TRBJ1-6, is DTAVSQTPKYLVTQMGNDKSIKCEQNLGHDTMYWYKQDSKKFLKIMFSYNNKELIINETVPNRFSPKSPDKAHLNLHINSLELGDSAVYFCASSQDGGFHQLHFGNGTRLTVT.

In this sample, this clonotype turned up many times. The chain joins TRBV5-1 to TRBJ1-1; perhaps TRBD1 as D (5 bases). Per germline, CDR1 SGHRS and CDR2 YFSETQ. The CDR3 runs 15 residues. Between the trimmed V and J ends, which lost 2 bases and 1 base, there was a span of 12 bases. The CDR3 loop is CASSFTGTRNTEAFF. As DNA, the CDR3 is TGCGCCAGCAGCTTCACCGGGACGCGGAACACTGAAGCTTTCTTT.

The table lists this clonotype with many counts. The chain has TRBV6-5 and TRBJ2-5, with D hard to call. Deletions cut 2 bases from V and 4 bases from J, with 20 bases between. CDR1 MNHEY and CDR2 SVGAGI come from the germline V gene. This CDR3 has 17 residues. CDR3 sequence reads: CASSYTKTFNDVETQYF. In nucleotides, the CDR3 is TGTGCCAGCAGTTACACGAAGACATTTAATGACGTAGAGACCCAGTACTTC.

V and J are TRBV2 and TRBJ1-1; maybe TRBD1 (5 bases). CDR1 is SNHLY and CDR2 is FYNNEI in the germline V gene. V was pared by 8 bases and J by 1 base, with 14 bases between. The CDR3 is made up of 14 amino acids. In DNA form, the CDR3 reads TGTGCCAGCCAACGACAGACCTCGAACACTGAAGCTTTCTTT. Its protein is CASQRQTSNTEAFF.